This T cell receptor beta chain is drawn from a study of T cells after yellow fever vaccination. The V gene end was trimmed by 4 bases and the J gene end by 2 bases; junction bases not matched to a gene: 6. From germline, CDR1 is DFQATT and CDR2 SNEGSKA (reference sequence). This CDR3 has 14 residues. MiXCR, run by TCRdb on the 5' RACE reads, gives a single entry per CDR3 protein. The sample contains roughly 250,000 distinct CDR3 sequences, approximately 13% of which appear only once. This clonotype was observed a handful of times. Sequencing used CD4+ T cells sorted from PBMCs, obtained 45 days after the yellow fever booster vaccination. The genes are TRBV20-1 and TRBJ2-5; the match to TRBD2 covers 8 bases. The TCR was taken from a man younger than 45 who received the YFV17D yellow fever vaccine. CDR3 bases: TGCAGTGCTACCGGGGGGGAGGCTCAAGAGACCCAGTACTTC. As protein: CSATGGEAQETQYF.